A selection of T cell receptor beta chains follows, all from one sample in a study of neoadjuvant anti-PD-1 for oral cavity cancer. Sequenced by immunoSEQ multiplex PCR; TCRdb stores in-frame clones only, minus some. The table lists approximately 42,000 clones, about 77% of them singletons, with more than 4% in the top ten. Material: PBMCs, obtained after nivolumab (anti-PD-1) treatment. These receptors all come from a person aged 40 to 85 with oral cavity squamous cell carcinoma. The CDR3 runs from the conserved cysteine through the conserved F or W. Fields, in order: clone size, J gene, V gene, D gene, CDR3 DNA, CDR3 protein. The D gene is left open where the match is weak. A clone size is listed for some rows: how often the clone was seen (once, few, many), or a class if it is expanded.

abundance: NA
j_gene: TRBJ2-7
v_gene: TRBV14
d_gene: TRBD1
CDR3nt: TGTGCCAGCAGCCAAGACTTTGGACAGGGAGAGCAGTACTTC
CDR3aa: CASSQDFGQGEQYF

abundance: few
j_gene: TRBJ1-1
v_gene: TRBV5-1
d_gene: NA
CDR3nt: TGCGCCAGCAGCCCGACAGGGAACACTGAAGCTTTCTTT
CDR3aa: CASSPTGNTEAFF

abundance: NA
j_gene: TRBJ1-1
v_gene: TRBV29-1
d_gene: NA
CDR3nt: TGCAGCGTTGAAGGGTGGGAGAGGACTGAAGCTTTCTTT
CDR3aa: CSVEGWERTEAFF

abundance: NA
j_gene: TRBJ2-5
v_gene: TRBV5-5
d_gene: NA
CDR3nt: TGTGCCAGCAGTCGTACGGAGACCCAGTACTTC
CDR3aa: CASSRTETQYF

abundance: NA
j_gene: TRBJ1-2
v_gene: TRBV5-1
d_gene: NA
CDR3nt: TGCGCCAGCAGCTTGGAGCTGTTGGGTAAGGATGGCTACACCTTC
CDR3aa: CASSLELLGKDGYTF

abundance: few
j_gene: TRBJ2-5
v_gene: TRBV30
d_gene: NA
CDR3nt: TGTGCTTACAGTCGGGGGGCCGAGACCCAGTACTTC
CDR3aa: CAYSRGAETQYF

abundance: NA
j_gene: TRBJ1-2
v_gene: TRBV4-1
d_gene: NA
CDR3nt: TGCGCCAGCAGCCAAGATGCCGACTATGGCTACACCTTC
CDR3aa: CASSQDADYGYTF

abundance: NA
j_gene: TRBJ2-1
v_gene: TRBV18
d_gene: NA
CDR3nt: TGTGCCAGCTCATCCGTCGGAGGTGAGCAGTTCTTC
CDR3aa: CASSSVGGEQFF

abundance: NA
j_gene: TRBJ2-1
v_gene: TRBV2
d_gene: NA
CDR3nt: TGTGCCTCCCAAAGCGGCTCCTACAATGAGCAGTTCTTC
CDR3aa: CASQSGSYNEQFF

abundance: few
j_gene: TRBJ2-7
v_gene: TRBV2
d_gene: NA
CDR3nt: TGTGCCAGCAGTTACGGAGGAGGGGGCAGGGCCTACGAGCAGTACTTC
CDR3aa: CASSYGGGGRAYEQYF

abundance: NA
j_gene: TRBJ1-5
v_gene: TRBV6-1
d_gene: NA
CDR3nt: TGTGCCAGCAGTGAAACCCCCGAGGGTAGGAGGTATTTT
CDR3aa: CASSETPEGRRYF

abundance: NA
j_gene: TRBJ2-3
v_gene: TRBV2
d_gene: NA
CDR3nt: TGTGCCAGCAGTGCTATGGATGCAACGGGAGATACGCAGTATTTT
CDR3aa: CASSAMDATGDTQYF

abundance: NA
j_gene: TRBJ2-3
v_gene: TRBV5-4
d_gene: TRBD1
CDR3nt: TGTGCCAGCAGCTCCGGGACAGGGATCACAGATACGCAGTATTTT
CDR3aa: CASSSGTGITDTQYF

abundance: NA
j_gene: TRBJ1-6
v_gene: TRBV4-2
d_gene: TRBD1
CDR3nt: TGTGCCAGCAGCCCCGGGACAGGGAAATCACCCCTCCACTTT
CDR3aa: CASSPGTGKSPLHF

abundance: NA
j_gene: TRBJ1-1
v_gene: TRBV10-1
d_gene: NA
CDR3nt: TGCGCCAGCAGTGAGTCCTCCCGAGACGCTTTCTTT
CDR3aa: CASSESSRDAFF

abundance: few
j_gene: TRBJ1-5
v_gene: TRBV7-9
d_gene: TRBD1
CDR3nt: TGTGCCAGCAGCACGACAGGGAATGGCAATCAGCCCCAGCATTTT
CDR3aa: CASSTTGNGNQPQHF

abundance: NA
j_gene: TRBJ1-6
v_gene: TRBV14
d_gene: TRBD1
CDR3nt: TGTGCCAGCAGCTGGGGACAGGGTGGACCTGGAAGGAATTCACCCCTCCACTTT
CDR3aa: CASSWGQGGPGRNSPLHF

abundance: NA
j_gene: TRBJ2-1
v_gene: TRBV2
d_gene: TRBD2
CDR3nt: TGTGCCAGCATAACTAGCGGGGCCGATGAGCAGTTCTTC
CDR3aa: CASITSGADEQFF

abundance: NA
j_gene: TRBJ2-5
v_gene: TRBV5-4
d_gene: TRBD2
CDR3nt: TGTGCCAGCCGGACCTTCGCGGGAGAAGAGACCCAGTACTTC
CDR3aa: CASRTFAGEETQYF

abundance: NA
j_gene: TRBJ2-5
v_gene: TRBV5-1
d_gene: NA
CDR3nt: TGCGCCAGCAGCTCACTGCCGGGAGACCAGTACTTC
CDR3aa: CASSSLPGDQYF

abundance: NA
j_gene: TRBJ1-1
v_gene: TRBV4-1
d_gene: NA
CDR3nt: TGCGCCAGCAGCCAAGATTTGTGGGGACTGAACACTGAAGCTTTCTTT
CDR3aa: CASSQDLWGLNTEAFF

abundance: few
j_gene: TRBJ1-5
v_gene: TRBV7-9
d_gene: NA
CDR3nt: TGTGCCAGCAGCTTAGAGGTAGGCGGTAGCAATCAGCCCCAGCATTTT
CDR3aa: CASSLEVGGSNQPQHF

abundance: NA
j_gene: TRBJ2-7
v_gene: TRBV10-3
d_gene: NA
CDR3nt: TGTGCCATCAGTGAACAACGGCAGTACGAGCAGTACTTC
CDR3aa: CAISEQRQYEQYF

abundance: NA
j_gene: TRBJ2-7
v_gene: TRBV6-1
d_gene: NA
CDR3nt: TGTGCCAGCACCGCTAACCCAGGAGGGTACGAGCAGTACTTC
CDR3aa: CASTANPGGYEQYF

abundance: NA
j_gene: TRBJ2-7
v_gene: TRBV7-8
d_gene: NA
CDR3nt: TGTGCCAGCAGCTTAGACAACTACGAGCAGTACTTC
CDR3aa: CASSLDNYEQYF

abundance: NA
j_gene: TRBJ1-1
v_gene: TRBV9
d_gene: NA
CDR3nt: TGTGCCAGCAGCGCGGCGCTGGGCACTGAAGCTTTCTTT
CDR3aa: CASSAALGTEAFF

abundance: NA
j_gene: TRBJ1-5
v_gene: TRBV28
d_gene: NA
CDR3nt: TGTGCCAGCGGCCCTTTCAATCAGCCCCAGCATTTT
CDR3aa: CASGPFNQPQHF

abundance: NA
j_gene: TRBJ2-2
v_gene: TRBV19
d_gene: TRBD1
CDR3nt: TGTGCCAGTAGTATAGCTGGACAGGAGAACACCGGGGAGCTGTTTTTT
CDR3aa: CASSIAGQENTGELFF

abundance: NA
j_gene: TRBJ2-7
v_gene: TRBV15
d_gene: NA
CDR3nt: TGTGCCACTCAGGGAGGAGGGGCTACCTACGAGCAGTACTTC
CDR3aa: CATQGGGATYEQYF

abundance: once
j_gene: TRBJ2-1
v_gene: TRBV5-1
d_gene: NA
CDR3nt: TGCGCCAGCAGCATGATGGGGGGAGCCAATGAGCAGTTCTTC
CDR3aa: CASSMMGGANEQFF

abundance: NA
j_gene: TRBJ2-1
v_gene: TRBV5-1
d_gene: NA
CDR3nt: TGCGCCAGCAGCTTGCTGGCCTACAATGAGCAGTTCTTC
CDR3aa: CASSLLAYNEQFF

abundance: NA
j_gene: TRBJ2-1
v_gene: TRBV10-1
d_gene: NA
CDR3nt: TGCGCCAGCAGTGATTCTAGAGTCGATGAGCAGTTCTTC
CDR3aa: CASSDSRVDEQFF

abundance: NA
j_gene: TRBJ1-4
v_gene: TRBV7-8
d_gene: TRBD1
CDR3nt: TGTGCCAGCAGCTTAGTTGCTGGGACAGTGGGGGAAAAACTGTTTTTT
CDR3aa: CASSLVAGTVGEKLFF

abundance: few
j_gene: TRBJ2-2
v_gene: TRBV10-3
d_gene: TRBD1
CDR3nt: TGTGCCACAAAGACAGGGGACACCGGGGAGCTGTTTTTT
CDR3aa: CATKTGDTGELFF

abundance: NA
j_gene: TRBJ1-2
v_gene: TRBV19
d_gene: TRBD1
CDR3nt: TGTGCCACCAGACAGGGATCCTATGGCTACACCTTC
CDR3aa: CATRQGSYGYTF

abundance: NA
j_gene: TRBJ2-1
v_gene: TRBV7-3
d_gene: TRBD1
CDR3nt: TGTGCCAGCAGCTTAATTGGGACAGGGGAGCAGTTCTTC
CDR3aa: CASSLIGTGEQFF

abundance: NA
j_gene: TRBJ1-2
v_gene: TRBV6-1
d_gene: TRBD1
CDR3nt: TGTGCCAGCAGTTCCGGGACAGGGCTCGGAGGCTACACCTTC
CDR3aa: CASSSGTGLGGYTF

abundance: NA
j_gene: TRBJ2-3
v_gene: TRBV5-6
d_gene: NA
CDR3nt: TGTGCCAGCAGCTTAGGTTTCGAGTTCACGCAGTATTTT
CDR3aa: CASSLGFEFTQYF

abundance: NA
j_gene: TRBJ1-1
v_gene: TRBV6-5
d_gene: NA
CDR3nt: TGTGCCAGCAGCCGGGGGAGTGAAGCTTTCTTT
CDR3aa: CASSRGSEAFF

abundance: NA
j_gene: TRBJ2-7
v_gene: TRBV4-2
d_gene: TRBD2
CDR3nt: TGTGCCAGCAGCGACCGCAGCTCGACTAGCGGGAATCCCTACGAGCAGTACTTC
CDR3aa: CASSDRSSTSGNPYEQYF

abundance: NA
j_gene: TRBJ1-2
v_gene: TRBV7-2
d_gene: NA
CDR3nt: TGTGCCAGCAGCCGTAGGGGGGGAGACTATGGCTACACCTTC
CDR3aa: CASSRRGGDYGYTF

abundance: NA
j_gene: TRBJ2-3
v_gene: TRBV6-6
d_gene: NA
CDR3nt: TGTGCCAGCAGTCCGTCCTCCGATACGCAGTATTTT
CDR3aa: CASSPSSDTQYF

abundance: NA
j_gene: TRBJ2-1
v_gene: TRBV5-1
d_gene: NA
CDR3nt: TGCGCCAGCAGCTTGGCCGGGGGAACGGAGCAGTTCTTC
CDR3aa: CASSLAGGTEQFF

abundance: NA
j_gene: TRBJ2-4
v_gene: TRBV7-9
d_gene: NA
CDR3nt: TGTGCCAGCAGCTTATCGGTCACTCTAGCCAAAAACATTCAGTACTTC
CDR3aa: CASSLSVTLAKNIQYF

abundance: NA
j_gene: TRBJ1-1
v_gene: TRBV19
d_gene: NA
CDR3nt: TGTGCCAGTAGTAGAACAGGCGCCCTCCCTGAAGCTTTCTTT
CDR3aa: CASSRTGALPEAFF

abundance: few
j_gene: TRBJ2-2
v_gene: TRBV6-4
d_gene: TRBD1
CDR3nt: TGTGCCAGCAGTTTTACAGGGGGCGCAGACACCGGGGAGCTGTTTTTT
CDR3aa: CASSFTGGADTGELFF

abundance: few
j_gene: TRBJ2-7
v_gene: TRBV2
d_gene: NA
CDR3nt: TGTGCCAGCAGTTACAGCAGCACCTACGAGCAGTACTTC
CDR3aa: CASSYSSTYEQYF

abundance: NA
j_gene: TRBJ1-5
v_gene: TRBV5-6
d_gene: NA
CDR3nt: TGTGCCAGCAGTCAAGCCGGGGATAATCAGCCCCAGCATTTT
CDR3aa: CASSQAGDNQPQHF

abundance: few
j_gene: TRBJ2-1
v_gene: TRBV5-1
d_gene: TRBD1
CDR3nt: TGCGCCAGCAGCTACCCGGGACAGGGCCCCGTTAGCTCCTACAATGAGCAGTTCTTC
CDR3aa: CASSYPGQGPVSSYNEQFF

abundance: NA
j_gene: TRBJ2-5
v_gene: TRBV29-1
d_gene: TRBD2
CDR3nt: TGCAGCGGGAGATCGGGGACTAGCGGGGGGACCCAGTACTTC
CDR3aa: CSGRSGTSGGTQYF

abundance: NA
j_gene: TRBJ1-1
v_gene: TRBV2
d_gene: NA
CDR3nt: TGTGCCAGCAGTGGCCATCAGAACACTGAAGCTTTCTTT
CDR3aa: CASSGHQNTEAFF

abundance: NA
j_gene: TRBJ1-4
v_gene: TRBV27
d_gene: TRBD1
CDR3nt: TGTGCCAGCAGTGACAGGGGGGCACCTTATAATGAAAAACTGTTTTTT
CDR3aa: CASSDRGAPYNEKLFF

abundance: NA
j_gene: TRBJ2-5
v_gene: TRBV27
d_gene: NA
CDR3nt: TGTGCCAGCAGTTCATGGGACGGGCGAGAGACCCAGTACTTC
CDR3aa: CASSSWDGRETQYF

abundance: NA
j_gene: TRBJ2-3
v_gene: TRBV9
d_gene: NA
CDR3nt: TGTGCCAGCAGCGTCCGGGGACTCTTCACAGATACGCAGTATTTT
CDR3aa: CASSVRGLFTDTQYF

abundance: NA
j_gene: TRBJ1-1
v_gene: TRBV9
d_gene: NA
CDR3nt: TGTGCCAGCACGGCGGACGTGAACACTGAAGCTTTCTTT
CDR3aa: CASTADVNTEAFF

abundance: NA
j_gene: TRBJ2-2
v_gene: TRBV5-1
d_gene: TRBD1
CDR3nt: TGCGCCAGCAGCTGGAACAGGGGACGCAACACCGGGGAGCTGTTTTTT
CDR3aa: CASSWNRGRNTGELFF

abundance: once
j_gene: TRBJ2-1
v_gene: TRBV27
d_gene: TRBD2
CDR3nt: TGTGCCAGCAGTTTCCGGGGACTAGCGGGTAGATACAATGAGCAGTTCTTC
CDR3aa: CASSFRGLAGRYNEQFF